Sequencing of this T cell receptor (beta chain) was carried out in a study of cytomegalovirus exposure and HLA in healthy donors. Points from the study as a whole: Confirmation in vitro established that a few CMV-associated chains were specific for CMV antigens. Beyond CMV serostatus, there was no information to go on about immune exposure.

This clone showed up just once. Its antigen is unknown. The CDR3 contains 14 residues. The V end lost 4 bases, the J end lost 2 bases, and 13 bases lay between the germline ends. Germline V CDR1 and CDR2: SGHNT, YYREEE (reference sequence). The PCR was carried out with 60 Vbeta primers and 13 Jbeta primers. Some clones are missing from TCRdb's copy, which holds only in-frame ones; the method was immunoSEQ multiplex PCR. In the table there are about 120,000 clones, roughly 80% of which are singletons. Sequenced: PBMCs. This TCR was recovered from a man aged 30 to 39 in good health and CMV-seropositive. V is TRBV5-4 and J is TRBJ2-7; a possible D gene is TRBD2 (6 bases). The CDR3 region has the DNA TGTGCCAGCAGCCCGACTAGGAGCACCTACGAGCAGTACTTC. It codes for CASSPTRSTYEQYF.